Each of the 23 T cell receptor beta chains below was sequenced from the same sample in a study of T cell repertoires in cytomegalovirus infection. TCRdb recomputed calls from the reads with MiXCR, one row per CDR3 protein. The table has approximately 320,000 distinct CDR3 sequences, more than 9% seen once. The sequencing sample was made of PBMCs. The receptors were sampled from a human donor in good health (CMV status not recorded). Some clones in this sample may be carry-over from other donors' samples.

This clonotype was seen ten or more times. This chain links TRBV7-2 with TRBJ1-6, with TRBD1 matching over 9 bases. The ends lost 3 bases at V and 9 bases at J; junction bases unmatched: 6. Germline lookup yields CDR1 SGHTA and CDR2 FQGNSA. The CDR3 runs 15 residues. Written as DNA, the CDR3 is TGTGCCAGCAGCTTCTCAGGACAGGGGTTTTCACCCCTCCACTTT. Residues: CASSFSGQGFSPLHF.

This clonotype was seen ten or more times. V is TRBV7-2 and J is TRBJ1-1; D remains unclear. This CDR3 comprises 13 residues. V lost 2 bases and J 3 bases, leaving 7 bases between the germline ends. Germline assignment: CDR1 SGHTA and CDR2 FQGNSA. CDR3 nucleotide sequence: TGTGCCAGCAGCTTATTGGCCTACACTGAAGCTTTCTTT. It translates to CASSLLAYTEAFF.

This clonotype showed up just a few times. The CDR3: CASSPWREQFF. The CDR3 DNA follows: TGTGCCAGCAGCCCCTGGCGTGAGCAGTTCTTC. The rearrangement uses TRBV28 and TRBJ2-1; D is unresolved. Between the trimmed V and J ends, which lost 6 bases and 9 bases, there was a span of 9 bases. The CDR3 runs to 11 residues. Germline values: CDR1 MDHEN, CDR2 SYDVKM. Drawing the rest from reference TRBV28 and TRBJ2-1, the complete variable domain is DVKVTQSSRYLVKRTGEKVFLECVQDMDHENMFWYRQDPGLGLRLIYFSYDVKMKEKGDIPEGYSVSREKKERFSLILESASTNQTSMYLCASSPWREQFFGPGTRLTVL.

This clonotype was seen more than once but under ten times. This chain connects TRBV10-3 to TRBJ2-5, with TRBD2 identical over 14 bases. The CDR3 covers 17 residues. The V and J ends lost 4 bases and 4 bases, in that order; junction bases with no gene match: 8. Germline assignment: CDR1 ENHRY and CDR2 SYGVKD. The CDR3 DNA is TGTGCCATCAGTGCAGGCGGACTAGCGGGGGGCACAGAGACCCAGTACTTC. Translating gives CAISAGGLAGGTETQYF.

This chain connects TRBV14 to TRBJ2-4; D is undetermined. V lost 5 bases and J lost 0, with 8 bases in between. The CDR3 spans 14 residues. Germline assignment: CDR1 SGHDN and CDR2 FVKESK. The CDR3 spells CASSWSLAKNIQYF. The CDR3 nucleotides are TGTGCCAGCAGCTGGAGTCTAGCCAAAAACATTCAGTACTTC.

This clonotype was picked up many times. This sequence joins TRBV7-2 and TRBJ1-3; TRBD1 is a possible D gene (5 bases). V dropped 2 bases and J dropped 0 bases, with 14 bases sitting between them. The CDR3 has 17 amino acids. The V gene's germline CDR1 is SGHTA and CDR2 FQGNSA. The CDR3 bases are TGTGCCAGCAGCTTAAGTTCCGGGGGAAGCTCTGGAAACACCATATATTTT. Translation gives CASSLSSGGSSGNTIYF.

The rearrangement uses TRBV5-4 and TRBJ1-2; no firm D call. Germline-derived CDR1 and CDR2 are SGHNT and YYREEE (reference sequence). V dropped 2 bases and J dropped 1 base, with 15 bases sitting between them. The CDR3 contains 16 residues. The CDR3 here is CASSFRLLQINYGYTF. In nucleotides, the CDR3 is TGTGCCAGCAGCTTTCGGCTCCTGCAGATTAACTATGGCTACACCTTC.

In its sample, this clonotype was seen many times. V gene TRBV12-3 or TRBV12-4 combines with J gene TRBJ1-2; D uncertain. This CDR3 is 14 amino acids long. V lost 10 bases and J lost 0, with 15 bases in between. In nucleotides, the CDR3 is TGTGCCACCCAGTTGGTACATACTAACTATGGCTACACCTTC. Its translation is CATQLVHTNYGYTF.

Details on this clonotype: It may be a read error: a sequence one base away is much more abundant. The V gene is TRBV5-6, the J gene TRBJ2-1; weak D call: TRBD1 (5 bases). This CDR3 has 15 amino acids. Germline V gives CDR1 SGHDT, CDR2 YYEEEE. The CDR3 DNA follows: TGTGCCAGCAGCTCCCGACAGACCTCCTACAATGGGCAGTTCTTC. It translates to CASSSRQTSYNGQFF.

As to this clonotype: The junction departs from germline at one end; a sequencing error may be responsible. V usage is TRBV9 and J usage is TRBJ2-5; the D gene is possibly TRBD1 (6 bases). The CDR3 is made up of 14 amino acids. Germline values: CDR1 SGDLS, CDR2 YYNGEE. Here the CDR3 reads CASSFGTQQETQHF. In nucleotides, the CDR3 is TGTGCCAGCAGCTTCGGGACACAGCAAGAGACCCAGCACTTC.

This clonotype was seen at least ten times. This chain joins TRBV19 and TRBJ2-1; 9 bases are shared with TRBD2. The CDR3 covers 15 residues. Germline CDR1 LNHDA, CDR2 SQIVND (reference sequence). V was clipped by 5 bases and J by 4 bases; unmatched bases: 6. The CDR3, as DNA: TGTGCCAGTAGTCCCTCCGGACTAGCGTACAATGAGCAGTTCTTC. Translation gives CASSPSGLAYNEQFF.

At least ten counts were recorded for this clonotype. The CDR3 DNA sequence: TGTGCCACCAAACTCACGGGGGCATTTGTCTCTGGAAACACCATATATTTT. Its protein product is CATKLTGAFVSGNTIYF. The chain couples TRBV7-2 to TRBJ1-3; possible D gene TRBD1, 6 bases. Trimming cost V 10 bases and J 0 bases, with 22 bases left between them. The CDR3 is 17 residues long. Germline CDR1 reads SGHTA; CDR2 reads FQGNSA.

The genes are TRBV6-2 or TRBV6-3 and TRBJ1-1, with 9 bases that match TRBD1. The CDR3 spans 16 residues. After removal of 7 bases from V and 0 bases from J, the junction contained 9 bases not matched to a gene. Germline-derived CDR1 and CDR2 are MNHEY and SVGEGT. CDR3 in DNA: TGTGCCAGCACCATCGGCTGGGACAGGGTGAACACTGAAGCTTTCTTT. Its protein product is CASTIGWDRVNTEAFF.

V usage is TRBV28 and J usage is TRBJ1-4; D is unclear. This CDR3 has 13 residues. Germline V lookup: CDR1 MDHEN, CDR2 SYDVKM. V lost 4 bases and J 2 bases, leaving 5 bases between the germline ends. CDR3 nucleotides: TGTGCCAGCAGTTCGGCCACTAATGAAAAACTGTTTTTT. Its protein is CASSSATNEKLFF.

In its sample, this clonotype was seen many times. The chain links TRBV7-9 to TRBJ2-1; 9 nucleotides align to TRBD2. With V trimmed by 1 base and J by 3 bases, 10 bases remained unmatched. CDR1 is SEHNR and CDR2 is FQNEAQ in the germline V gene (reference sequence). The CDR3 runs 18 residues. The chain's CDR3 is CASSLVAGGLASYNEQFF. The CDR3 bases are TGTGCCAGCAGCTTAGTCGCCGGAGGACTAGCGAGCTACAATGAGCAGTTCTTC.

The sample holds many counts of this clonotype. V usage is TRBV7-8 and J usage is TRBJ2-5, with 14 bases lining up with TRBD2. CDR1 is SGHVS, CDR2 FQNEAQ, per germline. Trimming at V came to 3 bases and at J to 4 bases, leaving 16 bases not matched to a gene. The CDR3 covers 20 residues. This chain's CDR3 is CASSFMTGTSGGRELETQYF. The CDR3 coding sequence is TGTGCCAGCAGCTTTATGACTGGGACTAGCGGGGGCCGCGAGCTAGAGACCCAGTACTTC.

This clonotype came up a few times. This chain links TRBV6-1 with TRBJ2-7; a weak D match, TRBD1 (6 bases). CDR3 size: 14 residues. Germline V CDR1 and CDR2: MNHNS, SASEGT. V shed 7 bases and J shed 4 bases, with 17 bases lying between them. The chain's CDR3 is CASIQPGRGYEQYF. The CDR3 region has the DNA TGTGCCAGCATCCAACCCGGCAGGGGTTACGAGCAGTACTTC.

This rearrangement joins TRBV18 to TRBJ2-1; no clear D gene. The CDR3 consists of 13 residues. The V end was cut by 3 bases, the J end by 5 bases, with 8 bases between. Per germline, CDR1 KGHSH and CDR2 LQKENI. CDR3 in amino acids: CASSPFPNNEQFF. In DNA, the CDR3 is TGTGCCAGCTCACCGTTCCCAAACAATGAGCAGTTCTTC.

The J gene is TRBJ2-1, the V gene TRBV28; D remains unclear. V shed 2 bases and J shed 3 bases, with 20 bases lying between them. Germline lookup yields CDR1 MDHEN and CDR2 SYDVKM. The CDR3 is 18 amino acids. The CDR3 DNA is TGTGCCAGCAGTTTAATGGCCCTCTCTACCCAGTTCTACAATGAGCAGTTCTTC. As protein: CASSLMALSTQFYNEQFF.

This clonotype was seen once. This CDR3 reads CASGRGKAFF. CDR3 sequence (DNA): TGTGCCAGCGGGCGAGGGAAAGCTTTCTTT. This sequence joins TRBV6-2 or TRBV6-3 and TRBJ1-1; no definite D call. CDR1 is MNHEY and CDR2 is SVGEGT in the germline V gene. Deletions cut 8 bases from V and 9 bases from J, with 10 bases between. This CDR3 has 10 amino acids.

This clonotype was detected only a few times. The genes are TRBV28 and TRBJ2-3, with 7 positions matching TRBD2. CDR1 and CDR2 from the germline V gene are MDHEN and SYDVKM. The trim removed 6 bases at V and 2 bases at J, leaving 5 bases unmatched. The CDR3 covers 14 residues. The CDR3 sequence is CASSQGGNTDTQYF. The CDR3 nucleotides are TGTGCCAGCAGCCAGGGAGGGAACACAGATACGCAGTATTTT.

This clonotype was observed many times. The J gene is TRBJ2-1, the V gene TRBV7-8, with TRBD2 matching over 11 bases. The CDR3 covers 16 residues. The germline V gene encodes CDR1 SGHVS and CDR2 FQNEAQ. V was clipped by 3 bases and J by 1 base; unmatched bases: 2. CDR3 sequence: CASSLGLAVSYNEQFF. DNA of the CDR3: TGTGCCAGCAGCTTGGGACTAGCGGTTTCCTACAATGAGCAGTTCTTC.

This clonotype was observed a handful of times. This chain joins TRBV4-1 and TRBJ1-2, with 7 bases fitting TRBD1. The CDR3 is 15 residues long. Germline V gene sequence: CDR1 MGHRA, CDR2 YSYEKL. The J segment lost 7 bases and the V segment lost 2 bases, leaving 10 bases of the junction unmatched. The DNA of the CDR3 is TGCGCCAGCAGCCAAAGAGAACAGGGGTGGAGTGGCTACACCTTC. Protein product: CASSQREQGWSGYTF.